This T cell receptor beta chain was found in a study of OX40 agonist ivuxolimab in advanced cancers. Across the whole study: The group had a mean age of 60 years, ranged from about 20 to 79, and was 80% to 90% male.

The table came from immunoSEQ multiplex PCR; TCRdb's copy has only in-frame clones and leaves some out. The table shows about 36,000 clones, with roughly nine tenths occurring only once. The receptor was derived from an adult with an advanced solid tumor such as melanoma, head and neck, liver or kidney cancer. Sequencing used CD4+ or CD8+ T cells sorted from blood, obtained in a trial of the OX40 agonist ivuxolimab.

The CDR3 DNA follows: TGTGCCAGCACCCTACTAGTTCCCTTGCCCTACGAGCAGTACTTC. It yields the protein CASTLLVPLPYEQYF. The V gene is TRBV21-1, the J gene TRBJ2-7; TRBD2, the table's D call, lacks a check against the DNA. TRBV21-1 has pseudogene status. This CDR3 is 15 amino acids long.